These 24 T cell receptor beta chains came from one sample sequenced in a study of blood T cells in healthy people across ages. Alongside a J-beta primer mix, a sample-barcoded 5' primer served in a second PCR lasting about 6 to 12 cycles. TCRdb re-called the 5' RACE reads through MiXCR, storing one row per CDR3 protein. The table lists around 870,000 distinct CDR3 sequences, more than 25% of them singletons. The sequenced material came from blood. These receptor sequences come from a woman older than 75 in good health.

About this clonotype itself: A far larger clone is just one base off, so this is likely a read error. The gene calls are TRBV7-2 and TRBJ1-1; no reliable D call. The CDR3 is 13 amino acids. CDR1 is SGHTA and CDR2 is FQGNSA in the germline V gene. CDR3 DNA: TGTGCCAGCAGCCTTAGACTGAACACTGGAGCTTTCTTT. This encodes CASSLRLNTGAFF.

This clonotype has ten or more counts. The rearrangement links TRBV7-6 to TRBJ2-3; either TRBD1 or TRBD2 may supply D (6 bases each). Per the germline V gene, CDR1 is SGHVS and CDR2 is FNYEAQ. This CDR3 is 15 amino acids long. V was shortened by 1 base and J by 1 base, with 9 bases between the two germline ends. The CDR3, as DNA: TGTGCCAGCAGCTTAGTTGGGGGGCGCACAGATACGCAGTATTTT. This translates into CASSLVGGRTDTQYF.

This clonotype has only a few counts. The rearrangement joins TRBV2 to TRBJ1-1; D gene unclear. V was cut by 7 bases and J by 2 bases, with 11 bases left in between. The CDR3 sequence is 13 residues long. The germline CDR1 and CDR2 sequences are SNHLY and FYNNEI. CDR3 amino acids: CASIGQVNTEAFF. Written as DNA, the CDR3 is TGTGCCAGCATTGGGCAGGTTAACACTGAAGCTTTCTTT.

This rearrangement joins TRBV27 to TRBJ2-7; the D is unclear. Germline assignment: CDR1 MNHEY and CDR2 SMNVEV (reference sequence). CDR3 length: 16 residues. V was trimmed by 0 bases and J by 1 base, leaving 13 bases between them. CDR3 region: CASSLSRRVRSYEQYF. In DNA form, the CDR3 reads TGTGCCAGCAGTTTATCGAGAAGAGTAAGGTCCTACGAGCAGTACTTC.

The chain recombines TRBV6-5 with TRBJ1-5; no clear D gene. Germline loops: CDR1 MNHEY, CDR2 SVGAGI. The CDR3 loop spans 15 amino acids. V lost 2 bases and J 2 bases, leaving 10 bases between the germline ends. This CDR3 is CASSYTRFGNQPQHF. The CDR3 nucleotides read TGTGCCAGCAGTTACACCAGGTTTGGCAATCAGCCCCAGCATTTT.

This clonotype was recorded many times. The chain employs TRBV20-1 and TRBJ1-5; D unresolved. Germline V gives CDR1 DFQATT, CDR2 SNEGSKA (reference sequence). V shed 5 bases and J shed 11 bases, with 19 bases lying between them. The CDR3 covers 13 residues. CDR3 region: CSALLDGSMAQHF. In nucleotides, the CDR3 is TGCAGTGCTCTTCTGGACGGATCTATGGCCCAGCATTTT.

This clonotype was recorded once. The J gene is TRBJ2-3, the V gene TRBV12-3 or TRBV12-4, with 7 bases lining up with TRBD1. With 6 bases clipped from V and 11 bases from J, the junction kept 20 bases outside the gene matches. The CDR3 spans 16 residues. CDR3 bases: TGTGCCAGCAGCCTTGGTGGCAGGGGGAGAGCAGATGTGCAGTATTTT. Translation: CASSLGGRGRADVQYF.

In this sample, this clonotype turned up a few times. Since a much larger clone is just one base distant, this may be a read error. The rearrangement joins TRBV7-2 to TRBJ2-5; TRBD1 or TRBD2 may be the D gene (7 bases each). In germline, CDR1 is SGHTA, CDR2 FQGNSA. The CDR3 spans 17 residues. V was pared by 4 bases and J by 3 bases, with 21 bases between. The CDR3 DNA reads TGTGCCAGCAGCTCCCCCTTCAGGGGGGGGGTAAAAGAGACCCAGTACTTC. Protein: CASSSPFRGGVKETQYF. The whole variable domain, remainder taken from reference TRBV7-2 and TRBJ2-5, is GAGVSQSPSNKVTEKGKDVELRCDPISGHTALYWYRQSLGQGLEFLIYFQGNSAPDKSGLPSDRFSAERTGGSVSTLTIQRTQQEDSAVYLCASSSPFRGGVKETQYFGPGTRLLVL.

This clonotype was detected many times. The chain couples TRBV6-5 to TRBJ2-1, with 11 bases aligning to TRBD1. CDR1 is MNHEY and CDR2 is SVGAGI in the germline V gene. V trimming: 4 bases; J trimming: 5 bases; junction bases outside the gene matches: 13. The CDR3 spans 18 residues. CDR3 sequence: CASSFNYLGQGAHNEQFF. As DNA, the CDR3 is TGTGCCAGCAGTTTCAACTATCTCGGACAGGGGGCCCACAATGAGCAGTTCTTC.

This clonotype has more than one count but fewer than ten. The junction and the germline gene differ at one end; a read error may be behind it. The V call is TRBV18, the J call TRBJ2-7, with D unresolved. The CDR3 runs to 15 residues. Germline lookup yields CDR1 KGHSH and CDR2 LQKENI. The DNA of the CDR3 is TGTGCCAGCTCACGACCCGGCGTTAACTCCTACGGGCAGTACTTC. Its protein product is CASSRPGVNSYGQYF.

V usage is TRBV11-2 and J usage is TRBJ2-1; D may match TRBD1 or TRBD2 (5 bases each). The CDR3 totals 13 residues. Deletions cut 3 bases from V and 8 bases from J, with 11 bases between. Germline CDR1 and CDR2: SGHAT and FQNNGV. CDR3 sequence (DNA): TGTGCCAGCAGCTTCCCGGGACCCGATGAGCAGTTCTTC. Translating gives CASSFPGPDEQFF.

The chain links TRBV10-2 to TRBJ2-3, with 10 nucleotides matching TRBD2. The germline V gene encodes CDR1 WSHSY and CDR2 SAAADI. This CDR3 has 18 amino acids. The V segment lost 7 bases and the J segment 5 bases; nucleotides outside the gene matches: 18. Written as DNA, the CDR3 is TGCGCCAGCATCGGGACTAGCGCCCAGTTTCCCCCCGAAGATACGCAGTATTTT. Translating gives CASIGTSAQFPPEDTQYF.

This clonotype was counted many times. CDR3 sequence: CAGLRTADGYTF. CDR3 nucleotides: TGTGCCGGACTTCGCACCGCCGATGGCTACACCTTC. The gene calls are TRBV30 and TRBJ1-2; D gene ambiguous. Germline loops: CDR1 GTSNPN, CDR2 SVGIG (reference sequence). V lost 8 bases to trimming and J lost 6 bases, with 16 bases between them. The CDR3 contains 12 residues.

This clonotype has more than one count but fewer than ten. The V call is TRBV15, the J call TRBJ1-2; D perhaps matches TRBD1 (6 bases). Looked up from germline, CDR1 is LNHNV and CDR2 is YYDKDF (reference sequence). The V end was cut by 8 bases, the J end by 4 bases, with 17 bases between. The CDR3 loop spans 14 amino acids. The CDR3 protein is CATAAAQGGYGYTF. CDR3 nucleotide sequence: TGTGCCACCGCGGCGGCACAGGGCGGCTATGGCTACACCTTC.

The chain is built from TRBV14 and TRBJ1-5; 9 bases are shared with TRBD1. Germline-derived CDR1 and CDR2 are SGHDN and FVKESK. The CDR3 contains 15 residues. The V gene end was trimmed by 4 bases and the J gene end by 7 bases; junction bases not matched to a gene: 8. The CDR3, as DNA: TGTGCCAGCAGCCCACCGGGACAGGGACGCCAGCCCCAGCATTTT. This sequence encodes CASSPPGQGRQPQHF. The variable domain in full, completed from reference TRBV14 and TRBJ1-5, reads EAGVTQFPSHSVIEKGQTVTLRCDPISGHDNLYWYRRVMGKEIKFLLHFVKESKQDESGMPNNRFLAERTGGTYSTLKVQPAELEDSGVYFCASSPPGQGRQPQHFGDGTRLSIL.

Regarding this clonotype: It may be a read error: a sequence one base away is much more abundant. This chain joins TRBV3-1 and TRBJ2-1, with 9 bases that match TRBD1. This CDR3 contains 14 residues. From germline, CDR1 is LGHDT and CDR2 YNNKEL (reference sequence). The junction had 6 bases not matched to a gene; V was cut back by 4 bases and J by 8 bases. The CDR3: CASSRRTGGYEQFF. The CDR3 bases are TGTGCCAGCAGCCGGAGAACAGGGGGCTATGAGCAGTTCTTC.

The J gene is TRBJ1-6, the V gene TRBV6-6; TRBD1 aligns across 9 bases. The length of the CDR3 is 16 residues. After removal of 2 bases from V and 10 bases from J, the junction contained 9 bases not matched to a gene. CDR1 MNHNY and CDR2 SVGAGI come from the germline V gene (reference sequence). CDR3 sequence: CASSYEGQGLGSPLHF. The CDR3 coding sequence is TGTGCCAGCAGTTACGAGGGACAGGGACTCGGATCACCCCTCCACTTT.

The gene calls are TRBV20-1 and TRBJ1-5; 9 bases align to TRBD1. Trimming at V came to 6 bases and at J to 7 bases, leaving 7 bases not matched to a gene. From germline, CDR1 is DFQATT and CDR2 SNEGSKA (reference sequence). The CDR3 consists of 13 residues. CDR3 nucleotide sequence: TGCAGTGCGAGACAGGGGGAAAGGCAGCCCCAGCATTTT. It yields the protein CSARQGERQPQHF.

The J gene is TRBJ2-5, the V gene TRBV2; the match to TRBD1 covers 10 bases. The J call is doubtful: the DNA matches TRBJ2-7 better. The CDR3 sequence is 18 residues long. Per the germline V gene, CDR1 is SNHLY and CDR2 is FYNNEI. As DNA, the CDR3 is TGTGCCAGCACAACGGCCACTTCGAGGACAGGGGGAGGTTACGAGCAGTACTTC. Residues: CASTTATSRTGGGYEQYF.

This clonotype was seen once. J is TRBJ1-4 and V is TRBV2; tentatively, D is TRBD1 (5 bases). Looked up from germline, CDR1 is SNHLY and CDR2 is FYNNEI. The CDR3 covers 16 residues. Trimming pared 3 bases from V and 8 bases from J, leaving 19 bases between. This CDR3 is CASSETPGPRGEKLFF. In nucleotides, the CDR3 is TGTGCCAGCAGTGAGACGCCGGGACCCCGGGGGGAAAAACTGTTTTTT.

The sample holds many counts of this clonotype. The rearrangement uses TRBV7-2 and TRBJ2-7; TRBD1 matches at 12 bases. The CDR3 covers 21 residues. The germline gives CDR1 SGHTA, CDR2 FQGNSA. V shed 6 bases and J 2 bases; nucleotides not matched to a gene: 23. CDR3 in amino acids: CASSRYTPGTGGLRLTYEQYF. The CDR3, as DNA: TGTGCCAGCAGTCGATACACCCCCGGGACAGGGGGCCTCAGGCTTACCTACGAGCAGTACTTC.

This clonotype was detected ten times or more. The chain couples TRBV4-1 to TRBJ2-4; D not certain. This CDR3 contains 19 residues. Trimming stripped 0 bases from V and 2 bases from J, with 20 bases between. Per the germline V gene, CDR1 is MGHRA and CDR2 is YSYEKL. CDR3 loop: CASSQDKDLATTTKNIQYF. The CDR3 region has the DNA TGCGCCAGCAGCCAAGATAAGGACCTGGCTACCACTACCAAAAACATTCAGTACTTC.

This clonotype was detected a few times. The chain employs TRBV28 and TRBJ2-1; D gene uncertain. The CDR3 is 15 residues long. Germline V lookup: CDR1 MDHEN, CDR2 SYDVKM. V was cut by 2 bases and J by 2 bases, with 10 bases left in between. In nucleotides, the CDR3 is TGTGCCAGCAGTTTAGTGGGGTTTCCCTACAATGAGCAGTTCTTC. Translation gives CASSLVGFPYNEQFF.

This clonotype was recorded many times. The CDR3 protein is CASSLGPDRGGTDTQYF. The DNA of the CDR3 is TGTGCCAGCAGCTTAGGTCCGGACAGGGGTGGCACAGATACGCAGTATTTT. The chain joins TRBV7-2 to TRBJ2-3, with 9 nucleotides matching TRBD1. Germline CDR1 and CDR2: SGHTA and FQGNSA. With 1 base clipped from V and 1 base from J, the junction kept 6 bases outside the gene matches. This CDR3 region has 17 residues.